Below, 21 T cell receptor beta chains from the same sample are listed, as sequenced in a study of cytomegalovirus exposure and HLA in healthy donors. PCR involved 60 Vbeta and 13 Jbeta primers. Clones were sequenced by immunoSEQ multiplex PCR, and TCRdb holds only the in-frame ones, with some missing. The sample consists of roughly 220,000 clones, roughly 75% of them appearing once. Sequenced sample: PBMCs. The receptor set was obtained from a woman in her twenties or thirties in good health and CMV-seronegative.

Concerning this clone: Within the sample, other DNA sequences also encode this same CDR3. The CDR3 DNA is TGTGCCAGCAGCGTGGAGGGCGGCTATGGCTACACCTTC. This sequence encodes CASSVEGGYGYTF. The chain couples TRBV9 to TRBJ1-2; no reliable D call. Per germline, CDR1 SGDLS and CDR2 YYNGEE. V lost 2 bases and J lost 4, with 9 bases in between. This CDR3 is 13 amino acids long.

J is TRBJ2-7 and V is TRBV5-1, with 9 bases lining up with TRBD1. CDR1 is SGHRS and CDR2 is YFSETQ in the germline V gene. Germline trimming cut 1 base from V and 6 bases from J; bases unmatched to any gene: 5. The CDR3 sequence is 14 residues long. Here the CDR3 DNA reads TGCGCCAGCAGCTTGCAGGGACAGGGTCTCGAGCAGTACTTC. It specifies CASSLQGQGLEQYF.

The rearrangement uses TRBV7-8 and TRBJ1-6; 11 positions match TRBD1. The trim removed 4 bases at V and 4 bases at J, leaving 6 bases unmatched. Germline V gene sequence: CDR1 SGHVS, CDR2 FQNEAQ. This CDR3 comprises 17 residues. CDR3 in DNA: TGTGCCAGCAGCTCCTCCGGGACAGGGGGTTATAATTCACCCCTCCACTTT. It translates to CASSSSGTGGYNSPLHF.

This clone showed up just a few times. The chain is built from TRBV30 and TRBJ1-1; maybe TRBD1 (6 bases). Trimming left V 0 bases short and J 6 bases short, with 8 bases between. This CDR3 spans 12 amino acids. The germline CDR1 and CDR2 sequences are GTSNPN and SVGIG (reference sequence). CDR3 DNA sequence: TGTGCCTGGAGTGTAGGGGGAGCTGAAGCTTTCTTT. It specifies CAWSVGGAEAFF.

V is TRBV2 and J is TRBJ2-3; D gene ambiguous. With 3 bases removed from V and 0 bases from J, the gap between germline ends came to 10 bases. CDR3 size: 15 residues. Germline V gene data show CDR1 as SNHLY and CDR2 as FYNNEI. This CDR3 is CASSDGATSTDTQYF. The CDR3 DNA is TGTGCCAGCAGTGACGGAGCCACTAGCACAGATACGCAGTATTTT.

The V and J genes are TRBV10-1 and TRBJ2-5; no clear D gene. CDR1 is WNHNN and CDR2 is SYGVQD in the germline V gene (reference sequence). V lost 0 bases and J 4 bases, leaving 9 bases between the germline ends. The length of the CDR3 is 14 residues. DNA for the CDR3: TGCGCCAGCAGTGAGTCGCAGGCCCGAGAGACCCAGTACTTC. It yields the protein CASSESQARETQYF.

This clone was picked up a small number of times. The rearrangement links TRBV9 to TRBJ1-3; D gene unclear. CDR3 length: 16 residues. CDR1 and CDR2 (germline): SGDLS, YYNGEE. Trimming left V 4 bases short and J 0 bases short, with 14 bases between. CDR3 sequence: CASSLLMGSSGNTIYF. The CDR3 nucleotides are TGTGCCAGCAGCCTACTGATGGGGAGCTCTGGAAACACCATATATTTT.

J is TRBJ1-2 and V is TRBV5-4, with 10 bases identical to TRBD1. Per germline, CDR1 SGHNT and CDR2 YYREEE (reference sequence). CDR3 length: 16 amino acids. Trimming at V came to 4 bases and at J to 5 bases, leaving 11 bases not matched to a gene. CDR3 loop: CASSPISGTGVYGYTF. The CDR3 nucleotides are TGTGCCAGCAGCCCAATATCCGGGACAGGGGTTTATGGCTACACCTTC.

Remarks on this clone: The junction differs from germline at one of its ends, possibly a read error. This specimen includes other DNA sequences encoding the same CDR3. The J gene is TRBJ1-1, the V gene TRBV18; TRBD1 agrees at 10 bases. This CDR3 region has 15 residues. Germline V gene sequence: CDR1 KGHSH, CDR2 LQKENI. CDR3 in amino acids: CASSLGTGENTEAFF. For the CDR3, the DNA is TGCGCCAGCTCATTAGGGACAGGGGAAAACACTGAAGCTTTCTTT.

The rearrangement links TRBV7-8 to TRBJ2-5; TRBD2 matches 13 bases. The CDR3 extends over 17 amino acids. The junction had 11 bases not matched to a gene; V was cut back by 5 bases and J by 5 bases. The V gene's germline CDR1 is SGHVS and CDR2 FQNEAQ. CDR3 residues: CASSDGLAGVLGETQYF. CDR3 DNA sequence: TGTGCCAGCAGCGATGGACTAGCGGGAGTTTTGGGGGAGACCCAGTACTTC.

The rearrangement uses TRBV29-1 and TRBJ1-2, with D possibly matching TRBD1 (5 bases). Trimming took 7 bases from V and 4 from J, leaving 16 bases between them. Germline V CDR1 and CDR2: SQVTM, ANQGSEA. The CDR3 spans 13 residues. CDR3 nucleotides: TGCAGCGCGGGGGGTAGACGCACCTATGGCTACACCTTC. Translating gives CSAGGRRTYGYTF.

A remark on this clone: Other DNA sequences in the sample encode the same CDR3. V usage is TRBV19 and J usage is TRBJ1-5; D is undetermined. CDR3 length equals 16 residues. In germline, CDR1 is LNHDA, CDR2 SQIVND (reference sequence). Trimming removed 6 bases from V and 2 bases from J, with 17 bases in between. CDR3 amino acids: CASSPTSRHGNQPQHF. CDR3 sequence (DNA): TGTGCCAGTAGCCCAACATCCCGACATGGCAATCAGCCCCAGCATTTT.

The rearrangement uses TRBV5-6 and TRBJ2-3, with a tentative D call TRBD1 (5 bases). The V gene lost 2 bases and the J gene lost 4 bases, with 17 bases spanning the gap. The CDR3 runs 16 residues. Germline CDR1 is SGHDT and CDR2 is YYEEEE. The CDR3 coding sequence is TGTGCCAGCAGCTTCGGGCAGGGTTGGTCCCCAGATACGCAGTATTTT. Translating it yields CASSFGQGWSPDTQYF. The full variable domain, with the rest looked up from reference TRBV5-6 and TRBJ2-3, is DAGVTQSPTHLIKTRGQQVTLRCSPKSGHDTVSWYQQALGQGPQFIFQYYEEEERQRGNFPDRFSGHQFPNYSSELNVNALLLGDSALYLCASSFGQGWSPDTQYFGPGTRLTVL.

CDR3 DNA: TGTGCCAGCATACGGGATCATAATTCACCCCTCCACTTT. It is translated as CASIRDHNSPLHF. V usage is TRBV6-6 and J usage is TRBJ1-6; no clear D gene. Germline V gives CDR1 MNHNY, CDR2 SVGAGI (reference sequence). Trimming took 7 bases from V and 5 from J, leaving 9 bases between them. This CDR3 is 13 amino acids long.

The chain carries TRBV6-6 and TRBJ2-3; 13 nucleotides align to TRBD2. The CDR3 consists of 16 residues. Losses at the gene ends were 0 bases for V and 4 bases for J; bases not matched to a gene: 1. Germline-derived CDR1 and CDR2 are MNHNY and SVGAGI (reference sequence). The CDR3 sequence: CASSYSGLAGSDTQYF. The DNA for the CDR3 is TGTGCCAGCAGTTACTCGGGACTAGCGGGGTCAGATACGCAGTATTTT.

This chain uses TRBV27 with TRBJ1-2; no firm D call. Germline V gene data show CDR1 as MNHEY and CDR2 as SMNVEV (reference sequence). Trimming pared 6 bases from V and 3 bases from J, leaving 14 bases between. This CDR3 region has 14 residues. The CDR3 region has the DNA TGTGCCAGCAGCTCGACTGGGAGCCACTATGGCTACACCTTC. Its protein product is CASSSTGSHYGYTF.

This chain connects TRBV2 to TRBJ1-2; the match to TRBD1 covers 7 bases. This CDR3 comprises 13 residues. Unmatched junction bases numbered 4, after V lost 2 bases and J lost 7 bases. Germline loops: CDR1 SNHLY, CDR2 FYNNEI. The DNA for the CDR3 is TGTGCCAGCAGTGAACAAGGGGGCGGTGGCTACACCTTC. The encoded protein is CASSEQGGGGYTF.

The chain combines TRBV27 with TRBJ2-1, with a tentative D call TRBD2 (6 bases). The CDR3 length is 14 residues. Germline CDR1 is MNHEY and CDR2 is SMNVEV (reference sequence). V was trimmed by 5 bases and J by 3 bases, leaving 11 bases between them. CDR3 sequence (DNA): TGTGCCAGCAGTGGGTCGGGAGACTACAATGAGCAGTTCTTC. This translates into CASSGSGDYNEQFF.

CDR3 region: CASSYQGSKFF. As DNA, the CDR3 is TGTGCCAGCAGTTACCAGGGGTCGAAGTTCTTC. V gene TRBV6-6 combines with J gene TRBJ2-1; D may be TRBD1 (6 bases). The CDR3 totals 11 residues. The germline CDR1 and CDR2 sequences are MNHNY and SVGAGI (reference sequence). V was clipped by 2 bases and J by 14 bases, with 10 bases between them.

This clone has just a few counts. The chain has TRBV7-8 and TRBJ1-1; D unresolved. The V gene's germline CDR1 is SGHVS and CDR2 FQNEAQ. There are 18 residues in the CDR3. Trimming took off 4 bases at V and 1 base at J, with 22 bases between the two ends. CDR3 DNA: TGTGCCAGCAGCTCAAACAGTGGGTCGAGTCCGTGGAACACTGAAGCTTTCTTT. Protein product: CASSSNSGSSPWNTEAFF.

The CDR3, as DNA: TGTGCCAGCAGCCCCGCGGAACAGGGAAACTATGGCTACACCTTC. It encodes CASSPAEQGNYGYTF. The J gene is TRBJ1-2, the V gene TRBV7-9; tentatively, D is TRBD1 (6 bases). CDR3 length equals 15 residues. Germline CDR1 reads SEHNR; CDR2 reads FQNEAQ (reference sequence). Between the trimmed V and J ends, which lost 5 bases and 2 bases, there was a span of 15 bases.